The sample holds many counts of the clone carrying this T cell receptor beta chain. Its antigen is undetermined. V lost 0 bases, J lost 7 bases, and 2 bases stayed unmatched. Germline CDR1 MNHEY, CDR2 SMNVEV (reference sequence). CDR3 length equals 15 residues. CDR3 regions were amplified by Arm-PCR using iRepertoire HTBI primers to build TCR beta libraries. TCRdb redid the calling of the multiplex PCR reads with MiXCR, one entry per CDR3 protein. The sample comprises 400,000 to 550,000 distinct CDR3 sequences, about a sixth of which are singletons, and about 10% rests with the top ten. This entry comes from a study of regulatory T cells in long-lasting Graves disease. Whole-study results and caveats: Accuracy was possibly reduced by small sample size. Fewer public clonotypes were shared by new patients (about 940) than by persistent patients (about 2,800).

Time point in this sample: newly diagnosed GD, antithyroid drugs for less than 3 months. The TCR library was prepared using RNA isolated from PBMCs. A volume of 7 to 9.5 milliliters of peripheral blood was collected in EDTA tubes. The sample also formed part of further work on T cells in Graves' hyperthyroidism and ophthalmopathy. This second study says: The TCR CDR3 first-round RT-PCR relied on the HTBI primer set.

The chain carries TRBV27 and TRBJ2-1; TRBD2 matches 11 bases. The source is a woman younger than 45 with Graves disease. Sample: peripheral blood mononuclear cells (PBMCs), taken at new diagnosis, from a patient treated with antithyroid drugs. The CDR3 DNA is TGTGCCAGCAGTTTATCCACTAGCGGGAGAAATGAGCAGTTCTTC. Its translation: CASSLSTSGRNEQFF.